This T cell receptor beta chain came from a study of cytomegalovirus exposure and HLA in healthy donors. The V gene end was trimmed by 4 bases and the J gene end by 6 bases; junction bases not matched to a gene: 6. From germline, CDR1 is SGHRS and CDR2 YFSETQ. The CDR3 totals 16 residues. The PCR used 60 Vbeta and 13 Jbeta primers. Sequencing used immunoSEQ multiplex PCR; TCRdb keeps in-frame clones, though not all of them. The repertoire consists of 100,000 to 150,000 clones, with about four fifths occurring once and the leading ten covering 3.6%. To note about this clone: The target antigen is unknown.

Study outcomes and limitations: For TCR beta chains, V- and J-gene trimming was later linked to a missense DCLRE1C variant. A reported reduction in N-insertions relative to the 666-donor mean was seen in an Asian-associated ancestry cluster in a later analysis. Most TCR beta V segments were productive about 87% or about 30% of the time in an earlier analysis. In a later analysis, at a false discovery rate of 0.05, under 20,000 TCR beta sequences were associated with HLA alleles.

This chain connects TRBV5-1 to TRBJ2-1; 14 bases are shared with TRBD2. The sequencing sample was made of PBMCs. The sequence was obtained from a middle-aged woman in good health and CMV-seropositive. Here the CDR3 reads CASSQRLAGGTNEQFF. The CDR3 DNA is TGCGCCAGCAGCCAGCGACTAGCGGGAGGGACCAATGAGCAGTTCTTC.